These T cell receptor beta chains were read from a single sample in a study of OX40 agonist ivuxolimab in advanced cancers. Using immunoSEQ multiplex PCR, the repertoire was profiled, and TCRdb retains in-frame clones only, with some absent. The sample records tens of thousands of clones, approximately 86% being singletons. Here the sequenced sample was CD4+ or CD8+ T cells sorted from blood, taken in a trial of the OX40 agonist ivuxolimab. These receptors were collected from an adult with an advanced solid tumor such as melanoma, head and neck, liver or kidney cancer. Each CDR3 is given with its conserved first and last residue. A D gene is named only where the DNA matches it firmly. For some rows the clone size is stated as once, few or many, or as a class when expanded; others skip it.

V	size	length	D	J	DNA	CDR3
TRBV19	.	15	TRBD1	TRBJ2-7	TGTGCCAGTAGCACGCCGGGACAGGGCTCCTACGAGCAGTACTTC	CASSTPGQGSYEQYF
TRBV29-1	once	19	TRBD1	TRBJ2-3	TGCAGCGTTGAGGGCCTCCGGGACAGGTTATTGTGGAGCACAGATACGCAGTATTTT	CSVEGLRDRLLWSTDTQYF
TRBV11-2	.	13	.	TRBJ2-7	TGTGCCAGCAGCGTATCTGACTTCTACGAGCAGTACTTC	CASSVSDFYEQYF
TRBV6-5	.	14	.	TRBJ2-2	TGTGCCAGCAGTTACAGGCTGATAGCCGGGGAACTGTTTTTT	CASSYRLIAGELFF
TRBV7-9	.	16	TRBD1	TRBJ1-2	TGTGCCAGCAGCTTGACAGGGTCGTTAGCTAACTATGGCTACACCTTC	CASSLTGSLANYGYTF
TRBV5-4	.	15	TRBD2	TRBJ2-5	TGTGCCAGCAGCTTGGGCGGGGGGGTAGGAGAGACCCAGTACTTC	CASSLGGGVGETQYF
TRBV11-2	.	13	.	TRBJ1-3	TGTGCCAGCACCTCCCGGCCCGGAAACACCATATATTTT	CASTSRPGNTIYF
TRBV7-2	.	14	TRBD1	TRBJ1-2	TGTGCCAGCAGCTTGCCAGGGGGTGGCTATGGCTACACCTTC	CASSLPGGGYGYTF
TRBV11-2	.	12	.	TRBJ1-2	TGTGCCAGCAGCTTAGTTAACTATGGCTACACCTTC	CASSLVNYGYTF
TRBV29-1	.	11	.	TRBJ1-1	TGCAGCGTTCCCGGCCTAGTCGAAGCTTTCTTT	CSVPGLVEAFF
TRBV7-6	.	15	TRBD1	TRBJ1-2	TGTGCCAGCAGCGGAAGGACAGGGGGTCTCTATGGCTACACCTTC	CASSGRTGGLYGYTF
TRBV6-5	.	14	TRBD2	TRBJ2-7	TGTGCCAGCAGTTACGCGGGGGTTTCCTACGAGCAGTACTTC	CASSYAGVSYEQYF
TRBV5-8	few	15	.	TRBJ1-5	TGTGCCAGCACCCAAGCCAGGGATGGGAATCAGCCCCAGCATTTT	CASTQARDGNQPQHF
TRBV11-2	.	13	.	TRBJ1-1	TGTGCCAGCAGCTTGGGCCGATTCGCTGAAGCTTTCTTT	CASSLGRFAEAFF
TRBV7-9	.	12	.	TRBJ2-5	TGTGCCAGCAGCTTAGTCCAAGAGACCCAGTACTTC	CASSLVQETQYF
TRBV7-2	.	13	.	TRBJ2-3	TGTGCCAGCAGCTTAGATCTCGTAGGTACGCAGTATTTT	CASSLDLVGTQYF
TRBV15	.	15	TRBD1	TRBJ1-3	TGTGCCACCAGCAGAGATCGGACAGGAGGAAACACCATATATTTT	CATSRDRTGGNTIYF
TRBV4-2	.	16	TRBD1	TRBJ1-4	TGTGCCAGCAGCCAAGTTGTCGGGACAGCAGATGAAAAACTGTTTTTT	CASSQVVGTADEKLFF
TRBV11-2	.	15	.	TRBJ1-5	TGTGCCAGCAGCTGGGACATCGGGAGCAATCAGCCCCAGCATTTT	CASSWDIGSNQPQHF
TRBV19	.	13	TRBD1	TRBJ1-1	TGTGCCAGTAGTATCTCGACAGGGGGTGAAGCTTTCTTT	CASSISTGGEAFF
TRBV10-3	.	14	TRBD1	TRBJ2-7	TGTGCCATCAGAGGACAGGGGGCGTCCTACGAGCAGTACTTC	CAIRGQGASYEQYF
TRBV6-1	few	16	TRBD1	TRBJ1-5	TGTGCCAGCAGTGCCCTCCCGGGACAGGGGACTCAGCCCCAGCATTTT	CASSALPGQGTQPQHF
TRBV7-2	.	15	.	TRBJ2-7	TGTGCCAGCAGCTCGGCCGGGACTCGGAGGGGCGAGCAGTACTTC	CASSSAGTRRGEQYF
TRBV9	.	16	.	TRBJ1-2	TGTGCCAGCAGCCCCATCATTGGCCAGGGCGACTATGGCTACACCTTC	CASSPIIGQGDYGYTF
TRBV11-2	.	16	TRBD2	TRBJ2-5	TGTGCCAGCAGCCGACGACTAGCGGGGGGCCACGAGACCCAGTACTTC	CASSRRLAGGHETQYF
TRBV10-3	.	17	TRBD2	TRBJ2-3	TGTGCCATCAGCTCCGGACTAGCGGGGGCCTACACAGATACGCAGTATTTT	CAISSGLAGAYTDTQYF
TRBV7-2	.	15	.	TRBJ1-3	TGTGCCAGCAGCTTAAGTCCCCACTCTGGAAACACCATATATTTT	CASSLSPHSGNTIYF
TRBV9	.	14	.	TRBJ2-3	TGTGCCAGCAGCGCTGACTCAACCACAGATACGCAGTATTTT	CASSADSTTDTQYF
TRBV11-1	.	13	.	TRBJ1-6	TGTGCCAGCGCGACAGAGCTAGGTTCACCCCTCCACTTT	CASATELGSPLHF
TRBV18	.	15	TRBD2	TRBJ2-7	TGTGCCAGCTCACCACGAACTAGCGGGGCTTACGAGCAGTACTTC	CASSPRTSGAYEQYF
TRBV10-2	.	15	.	TRBJ1-6	TGCGCCAGCAGTGACGAGGGCAACTCAAATTCACCCCTCCACTTT	CASSDEGNSNSPLHF
TRBV7-2	.	15	.	TRBJ2-7	TGTGCCAGCAGCCAACCGTATGGGGGGGCACACGAGCAGTACTTC	CASSQPYGGAHEQYF
TRBV6-1	.	14	.	TRBJ1-5	TGTGCCACCCACTGGGATTATAGCAATCAGCCCCAGCATTTT	CATHWDYSNQPQHF
TRBV19	.	13	.	TRBJ2-5	TGTGCCAGTATTGCAGGGCCGGGGGAGACCCAGTACTTC	CASIAGPGETQYF
TRBV10-2	medium-sized	14	.	TRBJ2-3	TGCGCCAGCAGTGGTCGGGGGCCCACAGATACGCAGTATTTT	CASSGRGPTDTQYF
TRBV5-1	.	17	TRBD1	TRBJ2-3	TGCGCCAGCAGCTTGGGTTTCGGGACAGGGGCAACAGATACGCAGTATTTT	CASSLGFGTGATDTQYF
TRBV2	once	16	TRBD2	TRBJ2-2	TGTGCCAGCAGCCCTACTAGCGGGGGGAACACCGGGGAGCTGTTTTTT	CASSPTSGGNTGELFF
TRBV9	.	15	TRBD1	TRBJ2-1	TGTGCCAGCAGCCTCTTCAAGGGGGCTAGGGATGAGCAGTTCTTC	CASSLFKGARDEQFF
TRBV12-5	.	14	.	TRBJ1-5	TGTGCTAGTGCCTATGGATATAGCAATCAGCCCCAGCATTTT	CASAYGYSNQPQHF
TRBV7-2	.	19	TRBD2	TRBJ2-3	TGTGCCAGCAGCTCGGGACTAGCGGGGGGTCCAACTAGCACAGATACGCAGTATTTT	CASSSGLAGGPTSTDTQYF
TRBV7-2	.	15	TRBD2	TRBJ2-7	TGTGCCAGCAGCAAAGGGTCTGGCGGGGGAACCGAGCAGTACTTC	CASSKGSGGGTEQYF
TRBV19	few	15	.	TRBJ2-5	TGTGCCAGTAGTATGCGGCGGCCTGGTGGAGAGACCCAGTACTTC	CASSMRRPGGETQYF
TRBV19	once	19	TRBD1	TRBJ1-2	TGTGCCAGTAGGGGCCTCCCAGGGGACAGGGAAGGGCCGGGTAGAGGCTACACCTTC	CASRGLPGDREGPGRGYTF
TRBV6-5	.	14	.	TRBJ2-7	TGTGCCAGCACCCCGTCCCGAGAGTTCTACGAGCAGTACTTC	CASTPSREFYEQYF
TRBV19	.	14	TRBD1	TRBJ2-5	TGTGCCAGTAGTATTCAGGGGGCGAAAGAGACCCAGTACTTC	CASSIQGAKETQYF
TRBV5-1	.	12	TRBD1	TRBJ2-7	TGCGCCAGCGGACCATCGACAGGGGAGCAGTACTTC	CASGPSTGEQYF
TRBV6-5	.	12	TRBD1	TRBJ1-1	TGTGCCAGCAGGACAGGGAAGACTGAAGCTTTCTTT	CASRTGKTEAFF
TRBV5-1	.	16	.	TRBJ2-2	TGCGCCAGCAGCTTAGCCGGGACTCCGTCCACCGGGGAGCTGTTTTTT	CASSLAGTPSTGELFF